This T cell receptor beta chain was profiled in a study of blood T cell repertoires in COVID-19. In its sample, this clone was seen many times. As handled by the study authors: Amplification of reference gene primers was used by the study to estimate nucleated cell counts. Clones were read by immunoSEQ multiplex PCR, and TCRdb kept only the in-frame ones, dropping some. That table is the source of V, J and clone size, and D and trimming were worked out from the DNA. The table includes 200,000 to 250,000 clones, nearly 90% detected once. Germline lookup yields CDR1 SNHLY and CDR2 FYNNEI. CDR3 length equals 13 residues. Trimming took off 6 bases at V and 9 bases at J, with 12 bases between the two ends.

The clonotype originates from a woman aged 18-29 years who had recovered from COVID-19. The sample was peripheral blood. The genes are TRBV2 and TRBJ1-6; a possible D gene is TRBD1 (6 bases). The CDR3 sequence is CASSATGSSPLHF. CDR3 coding DNA: TGTGCCAGCAGCGCAACAGGGAGTTCACCCCTCCACTTT.